Sequencing of this T cell receptor beta chain was carried out in a study of cytomegalovirus exposure and HLA in healthy donors. CDR1 KGHSH and CDR2 LQKENI come from the germline V gene. This CDR3 comprises 12 residues. V lost 3 bases, J lost 2 bases, and 3 bases lay in between. Turning to this clone: Its matching antigen is unknown.

Both 60 Vbeta primers and 13 Jbeta primers went into the PCR. Only in-frame clones appear in the TCRdb table, and some are missing; sequencing was by immunoSEQ multiplex PCR. The table includes around 140,000 clones, roughly 75% detected once. Overall study findings and caveats: Later analysis suggested links between common viral pathogens and several top significant clusters. Most TCR sequences proved rare, with some public TCRs found in many donors. Evidence from a later analysis indicated that most CMV-associated TCR beta chains looked HLA-restricted. The presence/absence work took it that sequencing depth was about the same across donors.

The TCR comes from a female donor in good health and CMV-seronegative. The specimen sequenced was PBMCs. J is TRBJ2-3 and V is TRBV18; the D is unclear. The CDR3 DNA reads as TGTGCCAGCTCACCCTACACAGATACGCAGTATTTT. This codes for CASSPYTDTQYF.